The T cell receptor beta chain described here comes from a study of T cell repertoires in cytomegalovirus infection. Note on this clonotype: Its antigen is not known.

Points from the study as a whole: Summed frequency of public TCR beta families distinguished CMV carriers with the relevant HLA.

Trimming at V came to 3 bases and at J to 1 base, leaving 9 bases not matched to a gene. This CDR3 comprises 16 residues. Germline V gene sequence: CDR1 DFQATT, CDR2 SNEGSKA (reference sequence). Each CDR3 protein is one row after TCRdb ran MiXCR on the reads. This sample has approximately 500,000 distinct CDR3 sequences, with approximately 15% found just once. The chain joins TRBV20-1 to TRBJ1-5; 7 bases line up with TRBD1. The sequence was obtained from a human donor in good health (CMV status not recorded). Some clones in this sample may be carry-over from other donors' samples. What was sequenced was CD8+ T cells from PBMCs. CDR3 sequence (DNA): TGCAGTGCTAGCGGGACAGCCCTATCGAGCAATCAGCCCCAGCATTTT. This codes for CSASGTALSSNQPQHF.